These T cell receptor beta chains were read from a single sample in a study of blood T cell repertoires in COVID-19. Some clones are missing from TCRdb's copy, which holds only in-frame ones; the method was immunoSEQ multiplex PCR. The sample carries 360,000 or so clones, roughly 86% recorded once. The sequencing input was PBMCs or T cells enriched from blood (not recorded which). The receptors derive from a young woman who had been exposed to COVID-19. CDR3s include the opening cysteine and the closing phenylalanine or tryptophan. D genes are given only for firm matches. Some rows have no size entry. The others give once, few or many, or a class for an expanded clone.

J: TRBJ1-1; size: .; V: TRBV5-1; D: TRBD1; CDR3: CASSFTGDTEAFF; DNA: TGCGCCAGCAGCTTTACAGGGGACACTGAAGCTTTCTTT
J: TRBJ2-1; size: .; V: TRBV29-1; D: .; CDR3: CSVERYNEQFF; DNA: TGCAGCGTGGAGCGGTACAATGAGCAGTTCTTC
J: TRBJ2-1; size: .; V: TRBV21-1; D: .; CDR3: CASSNRGGYNEQFF; DNA: TGTGCCAGCAGCAACCGGGGTGGCTACAATGAGCAGTTCTTC
J: TRBJ2-2; size: once; V: TRBV28; D: TRBD1; CDR3: CASSLGQDPGELFF; DNA: TGTGCCAGCAGTCTCGGACAGGACCCCGGGGAGCTGTTTTTT
J: TRBJ2-4; size: once; V: TRBV3-1/TRBV3-2; D: TRBD1; CDR3: CASSTRDRGGKNIQYF; DNA: TGTGCCAGCAGCACCCGGGACAGGGGAGGCAAAAACATTCAGTACTTC
J: TRBJ1-6; size: once; V: TRBV28; D: .; CDR3: CAHAGSLSYNSPLHF; DNA: TGTGCCCACGCGGGGTCCCTCTCCTATAATTCACCCCTCCACTTT
J: TRBJ1-2; size: .; V: TRBV11-2; D: .; CDR3: CASSLPHGRDAGYTF; DNA: TGTGCCAGCAGCTTACCCCACGGCAGGGATGCTGGCTACACCTTC
J: TRBJ1-2; size: .; V: TRBV18; D: TRBD1; CDR3: CASSGTGVGGYGYTF; DNA: TGTGCCAGCTCAGGAACAGGGGTTGGTGGCTATGGCTACACCTTC
J: TRBJ1-5; size: .; V: TRBV7-8; D: TRBD1; CDR3: CASSDRVRQPQHF; DNA: TGTGCCAGCAGCGACAGGGTCCGACAGCCCCAGCATTTT
J: TRBJ2-4; size: .; V: TRBV12-1; D: .; CDR3: CASSSFSANKNIQYF; DNA: TGTGCCAGCAGCTCCTTTAGCGCTAACAAAAACATTCAGTACTTC
J: TRBJ1-2; size: .; V: TRBV29-1; D: .; CDR3: CSVLDGYTF; DNA: TGCAGCGTTTTAGATGGCTACACCTTC
J: TRBJ1-3; size: once; V: TRBV15; D: .; CDR3: CATSRDGVPGNTIYF; DNA: TGTGCCACCAGCAGAGACGGGGTCCCTGGAAACACCATATATTTT
J: TRBJ2-3; size: .; V: TRBV9; D: TRBD2; CDR3: CASSVGLAGTDTQYF; DNA: TGTGCCAGCAGCGTAGGACTAGCGGGAACAGATACGCAGTATTTT
J: TRBJ1-3; size: .; V: TRBV2; D: .; CDR3: CASSDDSLSGNTIYF; DNA: TGTGCCAGCAGCGATGACAGCCTCTCTGGAAACACCATATATTTT
J: TRBJ1-1; size: .; V: TRBV6-5; D: .; CDR3: CASSYRRGEAFF; DNA: TGTGCCAGCAGTTACAGGAGGGGTGAAGCTTTCTTT
J: TRBJ2-3; size: .; V: TRBV4-2; D: TRBD2; CDR3: CASSQEVSGSGWDTQYF; DNA: TGTGCCAGCAGCCAAGAAGTTAGCGGGAGCGGGTGGGATACGCAGTATTTT
J: TRBJ1-2; size: .; V: TRBV11-2; D: .; CDR3: CASSLDSRTLNYGYTF; DNA: TGTGCCAGCAGCTTAGATTCCAGGACACTTAACTATGGCTACACCTTC
J: TRBJ2-1; size: .; V: TRBV12-5; D: .; CDR3: CASGPGQLSSYNEQFF; DNA: TGTGCTAGTGGCCCTGGACAGTTATCCTCCTACAATGAGCAGTTCTTC
J: TRBJ2-2; size: .; V: TRBV24-1; D: TRBD1; CDR3: CASGGQGVTGELFF; DNA: TGTGCCAGCGGGGGACAGGGGGTCACCGGGGAGCTGTTTTTT
J: TRBJ2-1; size: .; V: TRBV5-1; D: .; CDR3: CASSLEGQGDYNEQFF; DNA: TGCGCCAGCAGCTTGGAGGGTCAAGGGGACTACAATGAGCAGTTCTTC